A single sample gave rise to the 24 T cell receptor beta chains below, sequenced in a study of T cells in Graves' hyperthyroidism and ophthalmopathy. TCR beta CDR3 regions were amplified from RNA. HTBI primers were used for first-round RT-PCR of the TCR CDR3. TCRdb passed the multiplex PCR reads through MiXCR, listing each CDR3 protein once. The sample consists of some 580,000 distinct CDR3 sequences, roughly 16% of them appearing once. The sample taken for sequencing was blood. Receptors were obtained from a woman aged 40 to 50 with Graves' ophthalmopathy.

The gene calls are TRBV20-1 and TRBJ2-2, with 8 bases matching TRBD1. The CDR3 sequence is 15 residues long. CDR1 DFQATT and CDR2 SNEGSKA come from the germline V gene (reference sequence). V shed 6 bases and J 4 bases; nucleotides not matched to a gene: 10. The CDR3 reads CSAPGQGAGTGELFF. The CDR3 region has the DNA TGCAGTGCCCCGGGGCAGGGGGCTGGCACCGGGGAGCTGTTTTTT.

The chain couples TRBV5-1 to TRBJ2-5; D possibly matches TRBD1 or TRBD2 (5 bases each). CDR1 and CDR2 from the germline V gene are SGHRS and YFSETQ. The CDR3 is 16 residues long. Trimming cost V 0 bases and J 2 bases, with 14 bases left between them. CDR3 sequence reads: CASSLAGPKAQETQYF. The CDR3 region has the DNA TGCGCCAGCAGCTTGGCGGGACCTAAAGCACAAGAGACCCAGTACTTC.

V and J are TRBV2 and TRBJ1-4; perhaps TRBD1 as D (5 bases). The germline V gene has CDR1 SNHLY and CDR2 FYNNEI. This CDR3 has 12 amino acids. Trimming left V 8 bases short and J 8 bases short, with 12 bases between. The CDR3 DNA sequence: TGTGCCAGCTTGGGGGTAGGGGAAAAACTGTTTTTT. Translation gives CASLGVGEKLFF.

This clonotype came up many times. The chain joins TRBV20-1 to TRBJ2-7; 14 bases fit TRBD2. Germline CDR1 DFQATT, CDR2 SNEGSKA (reference sequence). V was clipped by 3 bases and J by 3 bases; unmatched bases: 13. The CDR3 runs 18 residues. As DNA, the CDR3 is TGCAGTGCTAGTGTGTTATCCGGGACTAGCGGGAGCAGCTACGAGCAGTACTTC. As protein: CSASVLSGTSGSSYEQYF.

This clonotype came up many times. J is TRBJ2-7 and V is TRBV6-6; tentatively, D is TRBD2 (5 bases). This CDR3 spans 14 amino acids. CDR1 and CDR2 from the germline V gene are MNHNY and SVGAGI (reference sequence). Trimming removed 0 bases at V and 5 bases at J, with 11 bases between. CDR3 residues: CASSYSKGAHEQYF. As DNA, the CDR3 is TGTGCCAGCAGTTACTCGAAGGGAGCCCACGAGCAGTACTTC.

This sequence joins TRBV4-1 and TRBJ2-3, with D perhaps being TRBD1 or TRBD2 (5 bases each). The CDR3 sequence is 14 residues long. Germline V gene lookup returns CDR1 MGHRA and CDR2 YSYEKL. Trimming left V 1 base short and J 4 bases short, with 9 bases between. Written as DNA, the CDR3 is TGCGCCAGCAGCCAAGTGGGGACCGCAGATACGCAGTATTTT. This gives the protein CASSQVGTADTQYF.

A few counts support this clonotype. This sequence joins TRBV30 and TRBJ2-3; unclear D gene. Trimming pared 3 bases from V and 7 bases from J, leaving 8 bases between. Germline values: CDR1 GTSNPN, CDR2 SVGIG (reference sequence). This CDR3 has 11 residues. For the CDR3, the DNA is TGTGCCTGGAGCGATCCAAATACGCAGTATTTT. This codes for CAWSDPNTQYF.

The J gene is TRBJ1-2, the V gene TRBV3-1; 7 bases map to TRBD1. V trimming: 4 bases; J trimming: 2 bases; junction bases outside the gene matches: 7. The CDR3 has 15 residues. The germline gives CDR1 LGHDT, CDR2 YNNKEL (reference sequence). DNA of the CDR3: TGTGCCAGCAGCCCGCGGGACAGAACCAACTATGGCTACACCTTC. Encoded protein: CASSPRDRTNYGYTF.

V usage is TRBV5-1 and J usage is TRBJ2-7; TRBD1 aligns across 8 bases. The germline gives CDR1 SGHRS, CDR2 YFSETQ. V shed 4 bases, J shed 2 bases, and the junction held 5 bases outside the gene matches. CDR3 length: 14 residues. The CDR3 DNA is TGCGCCAGCAGCGACCGGACAGGGCCCTACGAGCAGTACTTC. It is translated as CASSDRTGPYEQYF.

The rearrangement uses TRBV30 and TRBJ2-3; 8 positions agree with TRBD1. This CDR3 is 14 amino acids long. V gave up 2 bases and J gave up 4 bases; unmatched junction bases: 5. Germline lookup yields CDR1 GTSNPN and CDR2 SVGIG (reference sequence). CDR3 residues: CAWSRRGQADTQYF. For the CDR3, the DNA is TGTGCCTGGAGTCGCAGGGGGCAAGCAGATACGCAGTATTTT.

This clonotype was found many times. The chain is built from TRBV20-1 and TRBJ2-3; D may be TRBD1 (5 bases). Germline-derived CDR1 and CDR2 are DFQATT and SNEGSKA (reference sequence). Trimming took off 2 bases at V and 3 bases at J, with 12 bases between the two ends. The CDR3 extends over 14 amino acids. CDR3 sequence: CSARRVGRTDTQYF. The DNA of the CDR3 is TGCAGTGCTAGAAGGGTGGGGCGGACAGATACGCAGTATTTT.

This clonotype came up many times. The rearrangement links TRBV12-3 or TRBV12-4 to TRBJ2-7; 12 positions match TRBD2. The CDR3 runs to 14 residues. With V trimmed by 4 bases and J by 7 bases, 5 bases remained unmatched. In DNA, the CDR3 is TGTGCCAGCAGTTCTAGCGGGGGGGGCGATGAGCAGTACTTC. Protein product: CASSSSGGGDEQYF.

This clonotype has ten or more counts. J is TRBJ2-3 and V is TRBV7-3; 7 bases match TRBD2. The CDR3 is made up of 13 amino acids. In germline, CDR1 is SGHTA, CDR2 FQGTGA. V gave up 5 bases and J gave up 5 bases; unmatched junction bases: 4. CDR3 region: CASSLRGEDTQYF. The CDR3 region has the DNA TGTGCCAGCAGCCTTCGGGGGGAAGATACGCAGTATTTT.

This clonotype occurred many times. The J gene is TRBJ2-3, the V gene TRBV7-9; either TRBD1 or TRBD2 may fit D (5 bases each). Per the germline V gene, CDR1 is SEHNR and CDR2 is FQNEAQ (reference sequence). Trimming removed 5 bases at V and 6 bases at J, with 21 bases between. The CDR3 has 16 residues. The CDR3 DNA sequence: TGTGCCAGCAGCCTACGCCTCCGGGACCTAAGGGATACGCAGTATTTT. Translation: CASSLRLRDLRDTQYF.

This clonotype was counted many times. This chain links TRBV27 with TRBJ2-1; D assignment may be TRBD1 or TRBD2 (5 bases each). CDR1 MNHEY and CDR2 SMNVEV come from the germline V gene (reference sequence). Between the trimmed V and J ends, which lost 8 bases and 4 bases, there was a span of 24 bases. The CDR3 has 17 residues. CDR3 DNA: TGTGCCAGCTCAGGCAACGGGGCCATAACCCGATACAATGAGCAGTTCTTC. It yields the protein CASSGNGAITRYNEQFF.

This clonotype occurred a few times. This chain joins TRBV19 and TRBJ2-5; 10 bases are shared with TRBD2. J was trimmed by 0 bases and V by 6 bases; bases with no gene match: 4. Per the germline V gene, CDR1 is LNHDA and CDR2 is SQIVND (reference sequence). The CDR3 runs 15 residues. The CDR3 loop reads CASSGLAANQETQYF. In nucleotides, the CDR3 is TGTGCCAGTAGCGGACTAGCGGCTAACCAAGAGACCCAGTACTTC.

This chain connects TRBV3-1 to TRBJ2-4; 8 bases agree with TRBD1. The trim removed 1 base at V and 0 bases at J, leaving 5 bases unmatched. The CDR3 has 17 residues. From germline, CDR1 is LGHDT and CDR2 YNNKEL (reference sequence). CDR3: CASSQGTGFIAKNIQYF. The CDR3 bases are TGTGCCAGCAGCCAAGGGACAGGGTTTATAGCCAAAAACATTCAGTACTTC. Full variable domain (rest looked up from reference TRBV3-1 and TRBJ2-4): DTAVSQTPKYLVTQMGNDKSIKCEQNLGHDTMYWYKQDSKKFLKIMFSYNNKELIINETVPNRFSPKSPDKAHLNLHINSLELGDSAVYFCASSQGTGFIAKNIQYFGAGTRLSVL.

About this clonotype: With a much larger clone just one base away, this may be a read error. The chain links TRBV6-2 or TRBV6-3 to TRBJ2-3; 8 nucleotides line up with TRBD1. The CDR3 loop spans 17 amino acids. CDR1 and CDR2 from the germline V gene are MNHEY and SVGEGT. Trimming cost V 0 bases and J 0 bases; bases outside gene matches: 5. CDR3 sequence: CASSYSRTGSSTDTQYF. The CDR3 DNA sequence: TGTGCCAGCAGTTACTCGAGGACAGGGTCTAGCACAGATACGCAGTATTTT.

The chain combines TRBV20-1 with TRBJ2-1; the match to TRBD2 covers 12 bases. The V segment lost 4 bases and the J segment 7 bases; nucleotides outside the gene matches: 8. CDR3 length equals 15 residues. Germline V lookup: CDR1 DFQATT, CDR2 SNEGSKA (reference sequence). The CDR3 region is CSATGLAGVENEQFF. The CDR3 DNA sequence: TGCAGTGCTACGGGACTAGCGGGCGTAGAGAATGAGCAGTTCTTC.

This clonotype has a count of ten or more. The gene calls are TRBV27 and TRBJ2-7; the D is unclear. Per germline, CDR1 MNHEY and CDR2 SMNVEV (reference sequence). Trimming removed 6 bases at V and 2 bases at J, with 20 bases between. The CDR3 is made up of 16 amino acids. DNA of the CDR3: TGTGCCAGCAGCTTCACCGTTTCGGTATCCGCCTACGAGCAGTACTTC. This gives the protein CASSFTVSVSAYEQYF.

The table lists this clonotype with many counts. The genes are TRBV7-8 and TRBJ2-1; TRBD1 might be the D (5 bases). Germline CDR1 and CDR2: SGHVS and FQNEAQ. CDR3 length equals 13 residues. The V gene lost 0 bases and the J gene lost 10 bases, with 10 bases spanning the gap. In DNA, the CDR3 is TGTGCCAGCAGCTTAGCAGGGCCAGGGGAGCAGTTCTTC. It codes for CASSLAGPGEQFF.

This clonotype was seen only a few times. The genes are TRBV13 and TRBJ1-1; possibly TRBD1 for D (6 bases). From germline, CDR1 is PRHDT and CDR2 FYEKMQ (reference sequence). V lost 3 bases and J 0 bases, leaving 20 bases between the germline ends. This CDR3 spans 18 amino acids. The CDR3 here is CASSLRTASDLMNTEAFF. DNA for the CDR3: TGTGCCAGCAGCTTGCGGACAGCTTCCGACCTAATGAACACTGAAGCTTTCTTT.

The rearrangement links TRBV20-1 to TRBJ2-1, with unresolved D. V lost 5 bases and J lost 8, with 19 bases in between. The CDR3 totals 14 residues. The germline CDR1 and CDR2 sequences are DFQATT and SNEGSKA (reference sequence). CDR3 coding DNA: TGCAGTGCTTATGGCCCCCAGTCAGTGTATGAGCAGTTCTTC. Amino acid sequence: CSAYGPQSVYEQFF.

This clonotype was detected ten times or more. V is TRBV20-1 and J is TRBJ2-5; D is perhaps TRBD1 (6 bases). The V and J ends lost 5 bases and 2 bases respectively, with 18 bases between them. Germline V lookup: CDR1 DFQATT, CDR2 SNEGSKA (reference sequence). The length of the CDR3 is 15 residues. CDR3 DNA sequence: TGCAGTGCTTCTGATCCCGGGACAAGACAAGAGACCCAGTACTTC. Amino acids: CSASDPGTRQETQYF.